Below, 10 T cell receptor beta chains from the same sample are listed, as sequenced in a study of T cell responses to AZD1222 COVID-19 vaccine. The repertoire was sequenced with immunoSEQ multiplex PCR; TCRdb's copy has only in-frame clones and lacks some. The table has around 200,000 clones, 88% seen once. Specimen: peripheral blood, collected 28 days after the second AZD1222 dose. The receptors originated from an adult who received the AZD1222 COVID-19 vaccine.

The chain is built from TRBV7-2 and TRBJ1-5; the match to TRBD1 covers 7 bases. Germline V gene lookup returns CDR1 SGHTA and CDR2 FQGNSA. This CDR3 contains 15 residues. The V and J ends lost 4 bases and 3 bases, in that order; junction bases with no gene match: 6. This chain's CDR3 is CASSWQQGINQPQHF. The CDR3 bases are TGTGCCAGCAGCTGGCAACAGGGGATCAATCAGCCCCAGCATTTT.

V and J are TRBV5-4 and TRBJ2-5; 12 positions agree with TRBD1. Trimming at V came to 4 bases and at J to 5 bases, leaving 9 bases not matched to a gene. The CDR3 covers 16 residues. Germline lookup yields CDR1 SGHNT and CDR2 YYREEE (reference sequence). The CDR3 DNA is TGTGCCAGCAGCGCCCCGGGACAGGGGGCCTTCGAGACCCAGTACTTC. As protein: CASSAPGQGAFETQYF.

The chain joins TRBV18 to TRBJ2-5, with TRBD1 identical over 8 bases. The CDR3 is 13 residues long. Germline trimming cut 7 bases from V and 2 bases from J; bases unmatched to any gene: 3. Per germline, CDR1 KGHSH and CDR2 LQKENI. In nucleotides, the CDR3 is TGTGCCAGCTTAGGACAGGGACAAGAGACCCAGTACTTC. This encodes CASLGQGQETQYF. Looking up the rest from reference TRBV18 and TRBJ2-5 gives the full variable domain: NAGVMQNPRHLVRRRGQEARLRCSPMKGHSHVYWYRQLPEEGLKFMVYLQKENIIDESGMPKERFSAEFPKEGPSILRIQQVVRGDSAAYFCASLGQGQETQYFGPGTRLLVL.

The chain links TRBV6-5 to TRBJ2-7; tentatively, D is TRBD2 (5 bases). The germline V and J ends were trimmed by 0 bases and 2 bases, with 11 bases remaining between them. CDR1 MNHEY and CDR2 SVGAGI come from the germline V gene. The CDR3 is 15 amino acids. DNA for the CDR3: TGTGCCAGCAGTTACTCGACTATACTTGCCTACGAGCAGTACTTC. Its protein is CASSYSTILAYEQYF.

This clone was observed a single time. As DNA, the CDR3 is TGCGCCAGCAGCCAACTACAGATTCCAGAGACCCAGTACTTC. Translating it yields CASSQLQIPETQYF. The chain uses TRBV4-3 and TRBJ2-5; the D is unclear. This CDR3 comprises 14 residues. Between the trimmed V and J ends, which lost 2 bases and 4 bases, there was a span of 11 bases. Germline CDR1 is LGHNA and CDR2 is YSLEER.

The chain couples TRBV2 to TRBJ2-2; 8 bases align to TRBD1. Trimming at V came to 6 bases and at J to 3 bases, leaving 3 bases not matched to a gene. The germline CDR1 and CDR2 sequences are SNHLY and FYNNEI. The CDR3 spans 14 residues. In DNA, the CDR3 is TGTGCCAGCAGGCAGGGGGCGGACACCGGGGAGCTGTTTTTT. Its translation is CASRQGADTGELFF.

This clone was picked up one time. The chain couples TRBV28 to TRBJ1-2, with a tentative D call TRBD1 (6 bases). The CDR3 totals 14 residues. Trimming left V 2 bases short and J 6 bases short, with 13 bases between. The germline V gene has CDR1 MDHEN and CDR2 SYDVKM. The DNA for the CDR3 is TGTGCCAGCAGTTTAGAGGCAGGGGCTCATGGCTACACCTTC. Protein: CASSLEAGAHGYTF.

This chain connects TRBV9 to TRBJ2-3, with TRBD2 identical over 8 bases. The J segment lost 8 bases and the V segment lost 0 bases, leaving 5 bases of the junction unmatched. Per the germline V gene, CDR1 is SGDLS and CDR2 is YYNGEE. There are 14 residues in the CDR3. This CDR3 reads CASSVEGLEITQYF. The CDR3 DNA is TGTGCCAGCAGCGTAGAGGGACTAGAGATTACGCAGTATTTT.

The chain links TRBV4-3 to TRBJ2-1; TRBD1 matches 8 bases. Losses at the gene ends were 3 bases for V and 8 bases for J; bases not matched to a gene: 6. In germline, CDR1 is LGHNA, CDR2 YSLEER. The CDR3 extends over 14 amino acids. The CDR3 protein is CASSQRTGFYEQFF. The CDR3 DNA sequence: TGCGCCAGCAGCCAGCGGACAGGGTTTTATGAGCAGTTCTTC.

V usage is TRBV25-1 and J usage is TRBJ2-1; no firm D call. V lost 1 base, J lost 2 bases, and 6 bases lay in between. Germline V gives CDR1 MGHDK, CDR2 SYGVNS. The CDR3 contains 14 residues. CDR3 residues: CASSESVTYNEQFF. CDR3 sequence (DNA): TGTGCCAGCAGTGAATCCGTCACCTACAATGAGCAGTTCTTC.